A selection of T cell receptor beta chains follows, all from one sample in a study of CD8+CD57+ T cells in acquired aplastic anemia. Via MiXCR, TCRdb re-called the reads, giving one row per CDR3 protein. The profile shows approximately 130,000 distinct CDR3 sequences, 45% to 60% of them singletons. Sequenced material: sorted CD4+, CD8+, or CD8+CD57+ T cells (not recorded which) from PBMCs. These receptors were collected from a human donor with aplastic anemia. CDR3s include the opening cysteine and the closing phenylalanine or tryptophan. The D gene is left open where the match is weak. Clone size is stated in some rows and not others, as once, few, many or a class when expanded.

v_gene,d_gene,j_gene,abundance,CDR3nt,CDR3aa
TRBV12-3/TRBV12-4,TRBD1,TRBJ1-3,many,TGTGCCAGCAGTTTCGGACAGGGAAGGAATTTT,CASSFGQGRNF
TRBV7-6,NA,TRBJ1-1,NA,TGTGCCAGCAGCTTCAAGGGAACCCCTGAAGCTTTCTTT,CASSFKGTPEAFF
TRBV20-1,TRBD2,TRBJ2-1,NA,TGCAGTGCCAGGGAAGCGGGAGGGCGAAATTACAATGAGCAGTTCTTC,CSAREAGGRNYNEQFF
TRBV29-1,TRBD1,TRBJ1-5,many,TGCAGCGTTCAGGAGGACAGGGAAAATCAGCCCCAGCATTTT,CSVQEDRENQPQHF
TRBV11-2,TRBD2,TRBJ2-3,many,TGTGCCAGCAGCTTCGAACTAGCGGGGGCCCTGGGGGTGAGCACAGATACGCAGTATTTT,CASSFELAGALGVSTDTQYF
TRBV10-3,NA,TRBJ1-4,few,TGTGCCATTAGTGAGTTTGGTACAACTAATGAAAAACTGTTTTTT,CAISEFGTTNEKLFF
TRBV29-1,TRBD1,TRBJ2-2,NA,TGCAGCCTAGGGACAGGGAGAGGAACCGGGGAGCCGTTTTTT,CSLGTGRGTGEPFF
TRBV7-9,NA,TRBJ2-7,NA,TGTGCCAGCAGCTCCCCGGGACATGCCTACGAGCAGTACTTC,CASSSPGHAYEQYF
TRBV9,NA,TRBJ2-7,NA,TGTGCCAGCAGCGCGGGGGACAGCCCCTACGAGCAGTACTTC,CASSAGDSPYEQYF
TRBV20-1,TRBD1,TRBJ2-2,NA,TGCAGTGCTAGGACAGGGGGCACCGGGGAGCTGTTTTTT,CSARTGGTGELFF
TRBV2,NA,TRBJ2-2,NA,TGTGCCAGCAGTGGAAGGCGGGGACTCTTGGCCGGGGAGCTGTTTTTT,CASSGRRGLLAGELFF
TRBV11-2,NA,TRBJ2-1,many,TGTGCCAGCAGCTTAGGACCACAGGGTTCCGGCTACAATGAGCAGTTCTTC,CASSLGPQGSGYNEQFF
TRBV24-1,NA,TRBJ1-2,NA,TGTGCCACCAGTGATTTGCTCAGGAACTATGGCTACACCTTC,CATSDLLRNYGYTF
TRBV15,TRBD1,TRBJ1-1,few,TGTGCCACCAGCAGAGAACCGGGACAGGGGGTTGAAGCTTTCTTT,CATSREPGQGVEAFF
TRBV29-1,TRBD1,TRBJ2-5,NA,TGCAGCGCTTGGGCCCCTCCGGGACAGGGGGAGACCCAGTACTTC,CSAWAPPGQGETQYF
TRBV5-1,NA,TRBJ2-1,NA,TGCGCCAGCAGCTTGGATGGGAATGAGCAGCTCTTC,CASSLDGNEQLF
TRBV10-3,TRBD1,TRBJ1-2,many,TGTGCCATCAGTGAGTCTCTGACAGGGATATTAGGCTACACCTTC,CAISESLTGILGYTF
TRBV5-4,TRBD1,TRBJ1-6,once,TGTGCCAGCAGCTTGGGGGGCCTCAGGGGGCTATCCCTCCACTTT,CASSLGGLRGLSLHF
TRBV11-3,NA,TRBJ2-5,NA,TGTGCCAGCAGCCAAGTTTCGGCAAGGCAAGAGACCCAGTACTTC,CASSQVSARQETQYF
TRBV19,TRBD1,TRBJ1-2,NA,TGTGCCAGTAGTATTCTAGTCCCGACAGGGGAAGGCTACACCTTC,CASSILVPTGEGYTF
TRBV29-1,NA,TRBJ2-5,NA,TGCAGCGTCGCGAGGGGGGCGGGACAAGAGACCCAGTACTTC,CSVARGAGQETQYF
TRBV19,TRBD1,TRBJ1-5,NA,TGTGCCAGCACATTGACAGGGCAGCCCCAGCATTTT,CASTLTGQPQHF
TRBV7-9,NA,TRBJ2-5,few,TGTGCCAGCAGTCCATCCCAAGAGACCCAGTACTTC,CASSPSQETQYF
TRBV7-8,NA,TRBJ2-3,NA,TGTGCCAGCAGCCCAGTGGGGATGGCAGATACGCAGTATTTT,CASSPVGMADTQYF
TRBV10-2,NA,TRBJ1-5,NA,TGCGCCAGCAGTGATAACAATCAGCCCCAGCATTTT,CASSDNNQPQHF
TRBV5-6,NA,TRBJ1-6,NA,TGTGCCAGCAGCGTACGGGGCAGTTCACCCCTCCACTTT,CASSVRGSSPLHF
TRBV29-1,NA,TRBJ2-2,NA,TGCAGCGTTGTCTCAGTGAACACCGGGGAGCTGTTTTTT,CSVVSVNTGELFF
TRBV9,NA,TRBJ2-3,NA,TGTGCCAGCAGCGTAGGTCCGACTACTGGGACAGATACGCAGTATTTT,CASSVGPTTGTDTQYF
TRBV5-6,TRBD1,TRBJ2-3,few,TGTGCCAGCAGCGGAGGACAGGGACCAGATACGCAGTATTTT,CASSGGQGPDTQYF
TRBV2,TRBD2,TRBJ2-3,NA,TGTGCCAGCAGCTTAGAGACTAGCGGGACCAGCACAGATACGCAGTATTTT,CASSLETSGTSTDTQYF
TRBV4-1,TRBD2,TRBJ2-3,few,TGCGCCAGCAGCCAAAAATGGACTAGCGGGAGGGCCAAATGGGGCACAGATACGCAGTATTTT,CASSQKWTSGRAKWGTDTQYF
TRBV7-9,NA,TRBJ1-1,NA,TGTGCCGGCAGCTTAGCTTTCTTT,CAGSLAFF
TRBV12-3/TRBV12-4,NA,TRBJ1-2,NA,TGTGCCAGCACGGCGACGACCGCTTATGGCTACACCTTC,CASTATTAYGYTF
TRBV19,NA,TRBJ2-3,NA,TGTGCCAGTCGAGTGGGCAACGCGCAGTATTTT,CASRVGNAQYF
TRBV6-1,NA,TRBJ2-1,many,TGTGCCAGCAGTCTCGGGACGGTCTACAATGAGCAGTTCTTC,CASSLGTVYNEQFF
TRBV2,TRBD1,TRBJ1-4,NA,TGTGCCAGCAGGCCAGGACAGGAGGGGGAAAAACTGTTTTTT,CASRPGQEGEKLFF
TRBV19,NA,TRBJ1-2,NA,TGTGCCAGTAGTATAACAGGGTCCGACGGCTACACCTTC,CASSITGSDGYTF
TRBV3-1,TRBD2,TRBJ2-3,NA,TGTGCCAGCAGCCAAGCCCCTAGCGGGGTTGGGTCGGATACGCAGTATTTT,CASSQAPSGVGSDTQYF
TRBV20-1,TRBD1,TRBJ2-7,NA,TGCAGTGCCCATAGACAGGGCATCTCCTACGAGCAGTACTTC,CSAHRQGISYEQYF
TRBV29-1,NA,TRBJ1-4,NA,TGCAGCGCTCGCGTAGGGTCTTCTAATGAAAAACTGTTTTTT,CSARVGSSNEKLFF
TRBV12-3/TRBV12-4,TRBD1,TRBJ2-7,few,TGTGCCAGCAGTGAAGGGACAGGGGAGCAGTACTTC,CASSEGTGEQYF
TRBV20-1,NA,TRBJ2-7,NA,TGCAGTGCTAGAGCTCACAAGGGAAACTACGAGCAGTACTTC,CSARAHKGNYEQYF
TRBV7-9,NA,TRBJ2-1,NA,TGTGCCAGCAGCTTGTACCTGAATGAGCAGTTCTTC,CASSLYLNEQFF
TRBV20-1,TRBD2,TRBJ2-3,NA,TGCAGTGCCAGCAGACCCCAGTCGGCGGGGGGGCCAGATACGCAGTATTTT,CSASRPQSAGGPDTQYF
TRBV2,TRBD1,TRBJ1-1,NA,TGTGCCAGCAGGCAGGGACAGATTATGAACACTGAAGCTTTCTTT,CASRQGQIMNTEAFF
TRBV19,NA,TRBJ2-1,few,TGTGCCAGTACCCTAGCTGGGGCCTACAATGAGCAGTTCTTC,CASTLAGAYNEQFF
TRBV6-1,NA,TRBJ1-1,NA,TGTGCCAGCACCCACCCGGAGACAGCCATTATGAACACTGAAGCTTTCTTT,CASTHPETAIMNTEAFF
TRBV5-1,TRBD1,TRBJ2-7,NA,TGCGCCAGCAGCAACACCGGGACAGGGGGCTACGAGCAGTACTTC,CASSNTGTGGYEQYF
TRBV7-2,NA,TRBJ1-5,NA,TGTGCCAGCACCTTAGGGGGTGAGCCCCAGCATTTT,CASTLGGEPQHF
TRBV29-1,TRBD1,TRBJ2-7,few,TGCAGCCAAGATAGGAAAGGGGGCCCCCCCTACGAGCAGTACTTC,CSQDRKGGPPYEQYF
TRBV2,NA,TRBJ2-7,NA,TGTGCCAGCAGTGGGCAGGCCAACTACGAGCAGTACTTC,CASSGQANYEQYF
TRBV20-1,NA,TRBJ2-7,NA,TGCAGTGCTTTGGGCCAGGGAGACGAGCAGTACTTC,CSALGQGDEQYF
TRBV24-1,NA,TRBJ1-2,NA,TGTGCCACCAGTGATCAAACGACGGGAAACTATGGCTACACCTTC,CATSDQTTGNYGYTF
TRBV25-1,NA,TRBJ2-1,many,TGTGCCTGCAGTGAGTGGGAGCGGGATGAGCAGTTCTTC,CACSEWERDEQFF
TRBV5-4,TRBD1,TRBJ2-2,few,TGTGCCAGCAGCTTGGGACAGGGGGTCACCGGGGAGCTGTTTTTT,CASSLGQGVTGELFF
TRBV10-3,NA,TRBJ1-1,few,TGTGCCATCAGTGGTACGGGGGGGAACACTGAAGCTTTCTTT,CAISGTGGNTEAFF
TRBV15,NA,TRBJ1-1,NA,TGTGCCACCAGCAGAGCCTGGACTGAAGCTTTCTTT,CATSRAWTEAFF
TRBV25-1,NA,TRBJ2-7,once,TGTGCCAGCTCAAGGTTGGGGGCCGGGGATCGCTCCTACGAGCAGTACTTC,CASSRLGAGDRSYEQYF
TRBV15,NA,TRBJ2-4,many,TGTGCCACCAGCGGTCTTACCGATGAGAACATTCAGTACTTC,CATSGLTDENIQYF